This TCR beta chain was obtained from a study of tumor-infiltrating lymphocytes in primary liver carcinoma. The germline V gene encodes CDR1 MDHEN and CDR2 SYDVKM. The CDR3 loop spans 13 amino acids. The junction had 3 bases not matched to a gene; V was cut back by 6 bases and J by 6 bases. Study-wide points: Paired tumor-adjacent and tumor-blood samples overlapped less than tumor region pairs did. The study used bulk unsorted samples and so did not compare CD4+ and CD8+ repertoires.

A constant-region primer served to make TCR beta cDNA from around 540 ng total RNA. Generation of the TCR beta libraries relied on three nested multiplex PCR rounds using slightly modified ARM-PCR. TRBV1-TRBV30 forward and Cbeta reverse primers drove the first two roughly 10-cycle rounds. TCRdb recomputed calls from the multiplex PCR reads with MiXCR, one row per CDR3 protein. The top ten hold 7% to 8.5% of the sample, which has approximately 210,000 distinct CDR3 sequences, almost 65% seen once. With respect to this clonotype: The antigen is undetermined.

The study extracted blood RNA from unsorted whole blood and also extracted germline DNA. No patient had received treatment, and all had chronic HBV infection. Blood samples of four milliliters were drawn preoperatively. The clonotype comes from a woman aged 55-69 years with primary liver carcinoma and hepatitis B virus infection. This rearrangement joins TRBV28 to TRBJ2-2; 8 bases match TRBD1. Sequenced: peripheral blood. CDR3 amino acids: CASRLQGAGELFF. The DNA for the CDR3 is TGTGCCAGCAGGCTACAGGGGGCCGGGGAGCTGTTTTTT.